A selection of T cell receptor beta chains follows, all from one sample in a study of response to subunit inactivated influenza vaccine. One entry per CDR3 protein, called by TCRdb with MiXCR from the RT-PCR reads. The profile shows 150,000 to 200,000 distinct CDR3 sequences, about 12% of them singletons. The sample also formed part of further work on T cells expressing NK-cell markers.

Specimen: CD8+ T cells sorted from PBMCs, collected approximately 12 days after vaccination. Source of these receptors: a man aged 50 or older who received an inactivated influenza vaccine. CDR3s include the opening cysteine and the closing phenylalanine or tryptophan. D genes are given only for firm matches.

TRBD1	TRBJ2-7	TRBV27	15	CASSFVGQGAYEQYF
TRBD1	TRBJ2-7	TRBV2	16	CASSETGQDISYEQYF
TRBD2	TRBJ2-1	TRBV9	14	CASSVDREDNEQFF
TRBD2	TRBJ2-1	TRBV7-8	16	CASSNPGTSGSHEQFF
TRBD2	TRBJ2-2	TRBV6-2/TRBV6-3	21	CASSYISAVLAAYYRTGELFF
TRBD2	TRBJ2-7	TRBV4-1	15	CASSRPLAGAYEQYF
TRBD1	TRBJ2-1	TRBV12-3/TRBV12-4	14	CASRTGTVYNEQFF
-	TRBJ2-5	TRBV5-5	15	CASSLYYMLEETQYF
-	TRBJ1-1	TRBV5-4	16	CASSIIKFSMNTEAFF
TRBD2	TRBJ2-7	TRBV27	15	CASSFWGGSTDEQYF
-	TRBJ2-2	TRBV6-2/TRBV6-3	12	CASSYGGGELFF
TRBD2	TRBJ2-7	TRBV3-1	13	CASRPTSGSEQYF
-	TRBJ1-1	TRBV28	16	CASSLYPNRYDAEAFF
-	TRBJ2-6	TRBV27	18	CASSLWAGWGTGANVLTF
-	TRBJ2-7	TRBV11-2	17	CASSLGPRGVWSYEQYF
TRBD1	TRBJ1-2	TRBV6-5	16	CASSYSDRAGDYGYTF
-	TRBJ1-1	TRBV19	15	CASTDGQFLNTEAFF
TRBD1	TRBJ1-5	TRBV27	13	CASSVNRGQPQHF
-	TRBJ2-7	TRBV7-8	16	CASSSLLLTGDNEQYF
-	TRBJ2-5	TRBV11-2	15	CASSFETSTRETQYF
TRBD1	TRBJ2-5	TRBV14	16	CASSQAGTDYQETQYF
TRBD2	TRBJ2-5	TRBV2	16	CASSEPGLADQETQYF
TRBD2	TRBJ2-7	TRBV29-1	17	CSVVWTSGSRSSYEQYF
-	TRBJ1-4	TRBV7-9	17	CASSLGYLGVGEEKLFF
TRBD2	TRBJ2-2	TRBV6-2/TRBV6-3	16	CASSYLGLAATGELFF
-	TRBJ2-7	TRBV27	16	CASSLSGPTGPYEQYF
-	TRBJ2-2	TRBV6-5	13	CASSYGGTGELFF
TRBD1	TRBJ2-7	TRBV9	15	CASSVGKGQLYEQYF
-	TRBJ2-5	TRBV27	15	CASSARDTSFETQYF
TRBD2	TRBJ2-2	TRBV4-3	18	CASSHKWLAEKNTGELFF
-	TRBJ2-5	TRBV15	14	CATSKGETQETQYF
-	TRBJ1-1	TRBV9	16	CASSATREREITEAFF
-	TRBJ1-4	TRBV6-5	14	CASSYDGVNEKLFF
TRBD1	TRBJ1-2	TRBV11-2	14	CASSFTGGNYGYTF
-	TRBJ1-5	TRBV12-3/TRBV12-4	14	CASSVTGTARPQHF
TRBD1	TRBJ2-1	TRBV29-1	14	CSVHMGQGYNEQFF
-	TRBJ2-1	TRBV7-9	15	CASSLGGDPSNEQFF
-	TRBJ2-7	TRBV30	13	CAWSAGLSYEQYF
-	TRBJ2-1	TRBV6-5	16	CASSYSRGGAFNEQFF
-	TRBJ2-7	TRBV21-1	15	CASSQTGQGDYEQYF